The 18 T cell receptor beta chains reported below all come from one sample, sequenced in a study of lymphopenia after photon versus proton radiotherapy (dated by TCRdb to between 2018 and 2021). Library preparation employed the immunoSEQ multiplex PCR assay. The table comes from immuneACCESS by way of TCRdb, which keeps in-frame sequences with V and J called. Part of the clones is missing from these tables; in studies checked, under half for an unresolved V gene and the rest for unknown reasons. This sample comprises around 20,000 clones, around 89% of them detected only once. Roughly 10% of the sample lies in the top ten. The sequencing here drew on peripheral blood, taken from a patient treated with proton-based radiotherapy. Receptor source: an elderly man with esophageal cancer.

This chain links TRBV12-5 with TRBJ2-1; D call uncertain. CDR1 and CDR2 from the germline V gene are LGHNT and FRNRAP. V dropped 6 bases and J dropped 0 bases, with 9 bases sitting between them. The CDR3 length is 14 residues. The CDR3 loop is CASGPSLSYNEQFF. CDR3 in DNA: TGTGCTAGTGGCCCAAGTCTCTCCTACAATGAGCAGTTCTTC.

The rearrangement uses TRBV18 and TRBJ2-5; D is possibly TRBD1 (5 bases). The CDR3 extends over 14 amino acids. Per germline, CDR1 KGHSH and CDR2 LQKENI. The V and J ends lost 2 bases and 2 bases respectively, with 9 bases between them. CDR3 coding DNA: TGTGCCAGCTCACCAGCCCCAGGGCAAGAGACCCAGTACTTC. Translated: CASSPAPGQETQYF.

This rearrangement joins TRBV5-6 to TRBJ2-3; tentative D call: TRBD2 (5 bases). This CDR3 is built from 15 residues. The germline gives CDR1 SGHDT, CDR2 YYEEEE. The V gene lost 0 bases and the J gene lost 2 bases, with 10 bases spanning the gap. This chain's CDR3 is CASSLGRAVTDTQYF. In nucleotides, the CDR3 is TGTGCCAGCAGCTTGGGGCGGGCCGTCACAGATACGCAGTATTTT.

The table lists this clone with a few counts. CDR3 bases: TGTGCCAGTAACCCCTCTTTCACCGGGGAGCTGTTTTTT. This sequence encodes CASNPSFTGELFF. This rearrangement joins TRBV19 to TRBJ2-2; D unresolved. Trimming left V 7 bases short and J 4 bases short, with 10 bases between. Per germline, CDR1 LNHDA and CDR2 SQIVND (reference sequence). This CDR3 has 13 amino acids.

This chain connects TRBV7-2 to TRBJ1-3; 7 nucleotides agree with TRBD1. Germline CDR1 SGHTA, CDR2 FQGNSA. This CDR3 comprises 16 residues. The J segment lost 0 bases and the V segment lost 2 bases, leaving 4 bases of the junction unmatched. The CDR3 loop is CASSLLGQFSGNTIYF. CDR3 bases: TGTGCCAGCAGCTTATTGGGACAGTTCTCTGGAAACACCATATATTTT.

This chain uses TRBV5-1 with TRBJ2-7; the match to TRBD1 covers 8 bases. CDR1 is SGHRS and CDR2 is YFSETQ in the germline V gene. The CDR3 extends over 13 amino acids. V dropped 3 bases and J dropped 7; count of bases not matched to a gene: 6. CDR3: CASSSETGGEQYF. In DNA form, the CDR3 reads TGCGCCAGCAGCTCAGAAACAGGGGGTGAGCAGTACTTC.

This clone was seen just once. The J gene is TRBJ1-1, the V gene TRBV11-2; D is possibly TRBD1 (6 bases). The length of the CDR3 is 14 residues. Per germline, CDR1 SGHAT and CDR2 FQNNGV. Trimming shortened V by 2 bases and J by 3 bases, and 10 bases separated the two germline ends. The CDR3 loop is CASSLLGGHTEAFF. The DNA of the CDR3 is TGTGCCAGCAGCTTACTGGGGGGGCACACTGAAGCTTTCTTT.

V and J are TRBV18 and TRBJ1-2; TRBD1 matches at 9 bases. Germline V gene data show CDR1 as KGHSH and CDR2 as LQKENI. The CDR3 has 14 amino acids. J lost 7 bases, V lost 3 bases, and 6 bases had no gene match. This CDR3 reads CASSPEGQGSGYTF. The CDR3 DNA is TGTGCCAGCTCACCTGAGGGACAGGGATCTGGCTACACCTTC.

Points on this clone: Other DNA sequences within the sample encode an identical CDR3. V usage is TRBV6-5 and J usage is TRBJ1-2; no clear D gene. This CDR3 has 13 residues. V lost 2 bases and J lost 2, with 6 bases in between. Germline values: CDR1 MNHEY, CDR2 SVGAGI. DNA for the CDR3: TGTGCCAGCAGTTACGCTGAGAACTATGGCTACACCTTC. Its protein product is CASSYAENYGYTF.

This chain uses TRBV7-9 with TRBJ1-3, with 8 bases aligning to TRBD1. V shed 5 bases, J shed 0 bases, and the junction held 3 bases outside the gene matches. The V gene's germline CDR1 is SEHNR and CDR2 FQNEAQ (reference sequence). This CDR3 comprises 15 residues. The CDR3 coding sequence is TGTGCCAGCAGCCCTGACAGGGGCTCTGGAAACACCATATATTTT. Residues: CASSPDRGSGNTIYF.

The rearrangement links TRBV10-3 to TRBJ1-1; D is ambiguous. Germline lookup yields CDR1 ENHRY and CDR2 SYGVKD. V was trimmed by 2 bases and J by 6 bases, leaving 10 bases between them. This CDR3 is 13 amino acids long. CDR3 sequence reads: CAISERTDAEAFF. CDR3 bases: TGTGCCATCAGTGAGAGGACCGACGCTGAAGCTTTCTTT.

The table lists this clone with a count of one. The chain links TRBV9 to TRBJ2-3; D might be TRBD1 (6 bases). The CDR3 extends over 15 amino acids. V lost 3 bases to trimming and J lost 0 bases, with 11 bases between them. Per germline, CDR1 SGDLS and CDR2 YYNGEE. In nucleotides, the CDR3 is TGTGCCAGCAGCGAGGGACAAACTAGCACAGATACGCAGTATTTT. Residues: CASSEGQTSTDTQYF. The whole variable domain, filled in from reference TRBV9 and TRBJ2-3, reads DSGVTQTPKHLITATGQRVTLRCSPRSGDLSVYWYQQSLDQGLQFLIQYYNGEERAKGNILERFSAQQFPDLHSELNLSSLELGDSALYFCASSEGQTSTDTQYFGPGTRLTVL.

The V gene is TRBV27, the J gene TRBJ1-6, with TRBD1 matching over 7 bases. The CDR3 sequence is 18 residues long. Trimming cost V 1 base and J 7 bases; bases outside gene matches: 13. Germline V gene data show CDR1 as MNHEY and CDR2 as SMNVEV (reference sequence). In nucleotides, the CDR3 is TGTGCCAGCAGTTTATTTCCGGTCGGGCAGGGGGTCAATTCACCCCTCCACTTT. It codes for CASSLFPVGQGVNSPLHF.

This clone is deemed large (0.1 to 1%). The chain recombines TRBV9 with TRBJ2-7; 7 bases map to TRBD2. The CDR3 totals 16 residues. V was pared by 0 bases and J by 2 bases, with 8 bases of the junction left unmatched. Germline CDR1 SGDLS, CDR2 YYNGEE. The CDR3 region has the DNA TGTGCCAGCAGCGTAGGATCTACAGGACTAGCCTACGAGCAGTACTTC. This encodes CASSVGSTGLAYEQYF. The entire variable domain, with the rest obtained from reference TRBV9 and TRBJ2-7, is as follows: DSGVTQTPKHLITATGQRVTLRCSPRSGDLSVYWYQQSLDQGLQFLIQYYNGEERAKGNILERFSAQQFPDLHSELNLSSLELGDSALYFCASSVGSTGLAYEQYFGPGTRLTVT.

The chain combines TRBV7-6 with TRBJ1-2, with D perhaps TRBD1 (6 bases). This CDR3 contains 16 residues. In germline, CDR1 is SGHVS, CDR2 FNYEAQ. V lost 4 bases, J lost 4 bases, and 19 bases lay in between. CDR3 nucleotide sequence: TGTGCCAGCAGCTACCGCTACAGGGCGAGCGGCTATGGCTACACCTTC. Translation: CASSYRYRASGYGYTF.

This CDR3 is CASSFYQGRGNYGYTF. The CDR3 DNA reads as TGTGCCAGCAGTTTTTACCAGGGCAGGGGGAACTATGGCTACACCTTC. The chain uses TRBV27 and TRBJ1-2, with TRBD1 identical over 7 bases. CDR3 size: 16 residues. V was pared by 3 bases and J by 2 bases, with 9 bases of the junction left unmatched. Looked up from germline, CDR1 is MNHEY and CDR2 is SMNVEV (reference sequence).

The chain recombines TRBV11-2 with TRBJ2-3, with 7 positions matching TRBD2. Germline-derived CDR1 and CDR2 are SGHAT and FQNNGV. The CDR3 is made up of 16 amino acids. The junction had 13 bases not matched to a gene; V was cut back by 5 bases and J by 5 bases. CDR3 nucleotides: TGTGCCAGCAGCAACGGCGAGGGAGGGCCACTAGATACGCAGTATTTT. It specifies CASSNGEGGPLDTQYF.

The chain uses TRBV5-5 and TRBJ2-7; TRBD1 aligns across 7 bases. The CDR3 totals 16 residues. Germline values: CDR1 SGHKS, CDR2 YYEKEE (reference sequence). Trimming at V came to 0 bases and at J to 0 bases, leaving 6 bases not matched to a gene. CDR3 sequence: CASSLARPGGSYEQYF. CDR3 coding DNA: TGTGCCAGCAGCTTGGCCAGACCAGGGGGCTCCTACGAGCAGTACTTC.